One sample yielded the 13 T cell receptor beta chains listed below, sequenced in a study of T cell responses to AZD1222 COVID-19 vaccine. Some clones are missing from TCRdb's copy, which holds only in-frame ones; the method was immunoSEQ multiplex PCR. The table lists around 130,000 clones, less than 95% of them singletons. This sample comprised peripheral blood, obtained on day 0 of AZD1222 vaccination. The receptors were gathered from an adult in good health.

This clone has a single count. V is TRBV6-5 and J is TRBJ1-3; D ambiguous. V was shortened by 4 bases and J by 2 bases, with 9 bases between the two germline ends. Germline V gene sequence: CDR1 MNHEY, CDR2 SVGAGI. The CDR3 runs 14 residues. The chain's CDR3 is CASSWKGTGNTIYF. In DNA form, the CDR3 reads TGTGCCAGCAGTTGGAAGGGCACTGGAAACACCATATATTTT.

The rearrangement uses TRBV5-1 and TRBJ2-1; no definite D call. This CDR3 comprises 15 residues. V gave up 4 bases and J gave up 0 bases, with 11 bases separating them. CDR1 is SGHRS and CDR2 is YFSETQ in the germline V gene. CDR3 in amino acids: CASSTDLGSYNEQFF. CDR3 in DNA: TGCGCCAGCAGCACGGACCTGGGCTCCTACAATGAGCAGTTCTTC. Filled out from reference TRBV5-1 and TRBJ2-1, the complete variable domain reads KAGVTQTPRYLIKTRGQQVTLSCSPISGHRSVSWYQQTPGQGLQFLFEYFSETQRNKGNFPGRFSGRQFSNSRSEMNVSTLELGDSALYLCASSTDLGSYNEQFFGPGTRLTVL.

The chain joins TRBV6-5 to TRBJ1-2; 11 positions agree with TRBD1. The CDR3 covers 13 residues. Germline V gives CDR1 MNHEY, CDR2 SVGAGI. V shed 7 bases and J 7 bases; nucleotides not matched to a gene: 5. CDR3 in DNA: TGTGCCAGCATCAGGGGACAGGGGGGTGGCTACACCTTC. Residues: CASIRGQGGGYTF.

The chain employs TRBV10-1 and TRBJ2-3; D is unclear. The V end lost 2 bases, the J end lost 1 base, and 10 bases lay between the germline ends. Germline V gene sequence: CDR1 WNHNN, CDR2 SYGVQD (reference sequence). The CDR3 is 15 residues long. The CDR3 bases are TGCGCCAGCAGTGAGGAGCGTCCCGGCACAGATACGCAGTATTTT. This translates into CASSEERPGTDTQYF.

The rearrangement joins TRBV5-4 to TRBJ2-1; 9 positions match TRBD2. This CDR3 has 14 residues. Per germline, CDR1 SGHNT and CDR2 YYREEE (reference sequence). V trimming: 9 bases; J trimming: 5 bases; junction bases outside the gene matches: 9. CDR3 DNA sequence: TGTGCCACCCAGAGCGGGGGGAAGAACAATGAGCAGTTCTTC. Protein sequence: CATQSGGKNNEQFF.

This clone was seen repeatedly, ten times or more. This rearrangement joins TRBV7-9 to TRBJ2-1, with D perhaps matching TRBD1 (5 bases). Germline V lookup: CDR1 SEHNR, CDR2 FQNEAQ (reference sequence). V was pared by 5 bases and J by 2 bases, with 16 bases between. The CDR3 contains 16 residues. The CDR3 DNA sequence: TGTGCCAGCAGCCCAAGACAGACGTCAACCTACAATGAGCAGTTCTTC. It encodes CASSPRQTSTYNEQFF.

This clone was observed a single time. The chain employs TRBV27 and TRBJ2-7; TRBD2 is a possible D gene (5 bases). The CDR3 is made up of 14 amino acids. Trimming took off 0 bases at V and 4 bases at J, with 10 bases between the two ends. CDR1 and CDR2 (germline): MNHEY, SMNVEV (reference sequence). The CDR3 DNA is TGTGCCAGCAGTTTATCCCCTTCGGGGTACGAGCAGTACTTC. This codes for CASSLSPSGYEQYF.

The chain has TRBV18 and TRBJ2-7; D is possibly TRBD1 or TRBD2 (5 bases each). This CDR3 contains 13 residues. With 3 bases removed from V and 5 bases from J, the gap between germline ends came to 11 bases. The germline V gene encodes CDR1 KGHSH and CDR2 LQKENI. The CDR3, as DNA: TGTGCCAGCTCACCCCCTCGAGGGGACGAGCAGTACTTC. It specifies CASSPPRGDEQYF. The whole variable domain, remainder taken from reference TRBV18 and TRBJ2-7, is NAGVMQNPRHLVRRRGQEARLRCSPMKGHSHVYWYRQLPEEGLKFMVYLQKENIIDESGMPKERFSAEFPKEGPSILRIQQVVRGDSAAYFCASSPPRGDEQYFGPGTRLTVT.

The CDR3 sequence is CASSLLGEQDGYTF. DNA for the CDR3: TGCGCCAGCAGCTTATTGGGGGAACAGGATGGCTACACCTTC. J is TRBJ1-2 and V is TRBV5-1; a possible D gene is TRBD1 (5 bases). The length of the CDR3 is 14 residues. Trimming pared 2 bases from V and 6 bases from J, leaving 14 bases between. CDR1 and CDR2 from the germline V gene are SGHRS and YFSETQ.

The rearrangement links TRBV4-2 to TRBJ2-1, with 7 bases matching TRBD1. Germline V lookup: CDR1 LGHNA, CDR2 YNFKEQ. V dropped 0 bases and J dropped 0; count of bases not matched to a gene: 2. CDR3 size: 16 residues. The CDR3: CASSQEWDSSYNEQFF. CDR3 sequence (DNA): TGTGCCAGCAGCCAAGAGTGGGACAGCTCCTACAATGAGCAGTTCTTC.

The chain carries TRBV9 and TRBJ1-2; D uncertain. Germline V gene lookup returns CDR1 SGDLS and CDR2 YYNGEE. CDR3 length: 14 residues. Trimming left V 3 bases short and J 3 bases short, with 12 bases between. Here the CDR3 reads CASSGGSGDYGYTF. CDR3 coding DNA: TGTGCCAGCAGCGGGGGTAGCGGGGACTATGGCTACACCTTC.

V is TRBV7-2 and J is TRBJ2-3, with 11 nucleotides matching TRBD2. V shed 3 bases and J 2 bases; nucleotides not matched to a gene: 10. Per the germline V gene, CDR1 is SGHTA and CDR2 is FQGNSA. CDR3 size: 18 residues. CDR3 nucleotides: TGTGCCAGCAGCTTTCGGCTAGCGGGAGGAGGGTACACAGATACGCAGTATTTT. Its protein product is CASSFRLAGGGYTDTQYF.

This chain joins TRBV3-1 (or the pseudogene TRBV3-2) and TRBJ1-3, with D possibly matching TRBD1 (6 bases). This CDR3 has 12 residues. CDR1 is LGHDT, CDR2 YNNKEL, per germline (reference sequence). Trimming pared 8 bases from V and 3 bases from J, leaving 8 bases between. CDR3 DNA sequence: TGTGCCAGCGGACAGCGTGGAAACACCATATATTTT. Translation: CASGQRGNTIYF.